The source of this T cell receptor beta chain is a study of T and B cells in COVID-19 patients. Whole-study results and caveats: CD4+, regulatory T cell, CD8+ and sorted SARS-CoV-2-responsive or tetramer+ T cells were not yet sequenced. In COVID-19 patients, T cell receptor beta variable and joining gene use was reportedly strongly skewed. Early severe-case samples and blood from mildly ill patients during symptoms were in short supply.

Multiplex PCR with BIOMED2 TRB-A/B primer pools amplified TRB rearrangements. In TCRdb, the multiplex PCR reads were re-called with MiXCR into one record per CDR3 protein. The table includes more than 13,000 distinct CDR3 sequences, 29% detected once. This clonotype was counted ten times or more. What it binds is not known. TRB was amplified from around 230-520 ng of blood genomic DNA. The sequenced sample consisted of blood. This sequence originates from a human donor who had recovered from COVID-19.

The CDR3 loop reads CASRLETQYF. The CDR3 region has the DNA TGTGCCAGCAGGTTGGAGACCCAGTACTTC. The J gene is TRBJ2-5, the V gene TRBV6-1, with D unresolved. The CDR3 loop spans 10 amino acids. V gave up 6 bases and J gave up 5 bases, with 4 bases separating them. Per the germline V gene, CDR1 is MNHNS and CDR2 is SASEGT.